The 10 T cell receptor beta chains in this list originate from one sample, sequenced in a study of blood T cells in healthy people across ages. The second PCR ran roughly 7 to 12 cycles with a sample-barcoded 5' primer and J-beta primers. A single record per CDR3 protein comes from TCRdb applying MiXCR to the 5' RACE reads. This table holds hundreds of thousands of distinct CDR3 sequences, roughly 43% found once. Sequencing was performed on blood. These receptors were collected from a man aged 80 or over in good health.

A few counts support this clonotype. The gene calls are TRBV7-2 and TRBJ2-5; 8 bases match TRBD2. Germline values: CDR1 SGHTA, CDR2 FQGNSA. The ends lost 2 bases at V and 2 bases at J; junction bases unmatched: 7. CDR3 length equals 16 residues. CDR3 in amino acids: CASSLTSGLPQETQYF. The CDR3 DNA is TGTGCCAGCAGCTTAACTAGCGGCCTACCTCAAGAGACCCAGTACTTC. Complete variable domain (other parts from reference TRBV7-2 and TRBJ2-5): GAGVSQSPSNKVTEKGKDVELRCDPISGHTALYWYRQSLGQGLEFLIYFQGNSAPDKSGLPSDRFSAERTGGSVSTLTIQRTQQEDSAVYLCASSLTSGLPQETQYFGPGTRLLVL.

On this clonotype itself: This may be a read error, as it is one base from a much larger clone. This sequence joins TRBV11-2 and TRBJ2-7, with D tentatively TRBD1 or TRBD2 (5 bases each). The DNA matches TRBJ2-5 better at its end, which makes the J call doubtful. The germline V gene has CDR1 SGHAT and CDR2 FQNNGV. The CDR3 runs 15 residues. The CDR3 sequence is CASSPRGGYLETQYF. The CDR3 nucleotides are TGTGCCAGCAGCCCCCGGGGCGGATACCTAGAGACCCAGTACTTC.

This clonotype was seen a single time. This chain joins TRBV10-3 and TRBJ2-3; 11 bases align to TRBD1. CDR1 and CDR2 from the germline V gene are ENHRY and SYGVKD. The CDR3 is 15 amino acids. V was pared by 6 bases and J by 7 bases, with 9 bases of the junction left unmatched. The CDR3 nucleotides read TGTGCCATCAGGGGGGACAGGGGGAGCGTGAATACGCAGTATTTT. It yields the protein CAIRGDRGSVNTQYF.

This sequence joins TRBV24-1 and TRBJ2-3; D gene ambiguous. This CDR3 has 13 amino acids. V was cut by 5 bases and J by 6 bases, with 11 bases left in between. Germline V gives CDR1 KGHDR, CDR2 SFDVKD. CDR3 sequence: CATSGEFYDTQYF. CDR3 in DNA: TGTGCCACCAGTGGAGAGTTTTACGATACGCAGTATTTT.

The V and J genes are TRBV6-2 or TRBV6-3 and TRBJ2-1, with D tentatively TRBD1 (6 bases). This CDR3 spans 14 amino acids. With 5 bases removed from V and 6 bases from J, the gap between germline ends came to 14 bases. Germline V gene sequence: CDR1 MNHEY, CDR2 SVGEGT. The CDR3: CASSKTGSGNEQFF. The CDR3 bases are TGTGCCAGCAGTAAAACAGGGAGTGGCAATGAGCAGTTCTTC.

V usage is TRBV7-2 and J usage is TRBJ2-3; D unclear. V was clipped by 1 base and J by 2 bases, with 13 bases between them. Germline lookup yields CDR1 SGHTA and CDR2 FQGNSA. CDR3 size: 16 residues. The CDR3 region has the DNA TGTGCCAGCAGCTTAGGGCCTGACGGATACACAGATACGCAGTATTTT. Translation gives CASSLGPDGYTDTQYF. The full variable domain, rest sourced from reference TRBV7-2 and TRBJ2-3, is GAGVSQSPSNKVTEKGKDVELRCDPISGHTALYWYRQSLGQGLEFLIYFQGNSAPDKSGLPSDRFSAERTGGSVSTLTIQRTQQEDSAVYLCASSLGPDGYTDTQYFGPGTRLTVL.

Of note for this clonotype: One end of the junction does not line up with germline, which may come from a read error. The CDR3 region is CAGSQELQGYDEQYF. CDR3 coding DNA: TGTGCCGGCAGCCAAGAGCTACAGGGGTACGACGAGCAGTACTTC. The V call is TRBV4-2, the J call TRBJ2-7; TRBD1 matches 7 bases. The CDR3 runs to 15 residues. Germline assignment: CDR1 LGHNA and CDR2 YNFKEQ.

This clonotype was counted only a few times. The chain uses TRBV20-1 and TRBJ1-2, with 9 bases that match TRBD1. Trimming cost V 4 bases and J 4 bases; bases outside gene matches: 7. The CDR3 has 14 residues. The germline gives CDR1 DFQATT, CDR2 SNEGSKA (reference sequence). The CDR3 nucleotides are TGCAGTGCTACACACAGGGGGCCGGCCTATGGCTACACCTTC. As protein: CSATHRGPAYGYTF.

The sample holds one count of this clonotype. The gene calls are TRBV4-2 and TRBJ2-2, with 7 bases matching TRBD2. The CDR3 runs 17 residues. V was clipped by 0 bases and J by 6 bases; unmatched bases: 10. Looked up from germline, CDR1 is LGHNA and CDR2 is YNFKEQ. CDR3 sequence (DNA): TGTGCCAGCAGCCAAGAGGGGGTTGCGGGGGAAGCCGGGGAGCTGTTTTTT. It is translated as CASSQEGVAGEAGELFF.

This chain links TRBV6-2 or TRBV6-3 with TRBJ2-1, with D possibly matching TRBD2 (6 bases). Trimming left V 6 bases short and J 9 bases short, with 15 bases between. The germline gives CDR1 MNHEY, CDR2 SVGEGT. The CDR3 has 13 amino acids. CDR3 sequence: CASSQPVGGEQFF. CDR3 nucleotide sequence: TGTGCCAGCAGCCAGCCGGTGGGAGGTGAGCAGTTCTTC.